One and the same sample provided the 3 T cell receptor beta chains below, sequenced in a study of cytomegalovirus exposure and HLA in healthy donors. Assay used: immunoSEQ multiplex PCR; TCRdb lists only in-frame clones, some missing. The profile shows roughly 310,000 clones, 70% to 90% of them singletons. The sample taken for sequencing was PBMCs. The receptors were sampled from a man aged 25-45 years in good health and CMV-seronegative.

The chain couples TRBV19 to TRBJ2-3; D might be TRBD2 (7 bases). Looked up from germline, CDR1 is LNHDA and CDR2 is SQIVND (reference sequence). The CDR3 sequence is 17 residues long. Trimming took off 7 bases at V and 2 bases at J, with 22 bases between the two ends. The CDR3 reads CASKPAGAHPITDTQYF. In nucleotides, the CDR3 is TGTGCCAGTAAACCGGCGGGGGCCCACCCAATCACAGATACGCAGTATTTT.

For the CDR3, the DNA is TGTGCCAGCAGCCTCGACAGGCAGTACTTC. This translates into CASSLDRQYF. The chain couples TRBV7-6 to TRBJ2-7; possibly TRBD1 for D (5 bases). Germline lookup yields CDR1 SGHVS and CDR2 FNYEAQ. The CDR3 consists of 10 residues. V was cut by 5 bases and J by 9 bases, with 8 bases left in between.

The chain uses TRBV27 and TRBJ1-5, with 8 bases that match TRBD1. The V gene end was trimmed by 5 bases and the J gene end by 1 base; junction bases not matched to a gene: 10. Germline CDR1 reads MNHEY; CDR2 reads SMNVEV (reference sequence). The CDR3 has 17 residues. CDR3 DNA: TGTGCCAGCAGTGAAGTACAGGGGGACAGAAGCAATCAGCCCCAGCATTTT. It codes for CASSEVQGDRSNQPQHF.